This entry lists 7 T cell receptor beta chains sequenced from one sample in a study of CD8+CD57+ T cells in acquired aplastic anemia. All patients picked for sequencing had shown, by flow cytometry, an expansion of CD8+CD57+ cells. TCR beta VDJ and CDR3 profiling used genomic DNA as template. TCRdb called the reads again in MiXCR, with one record for every CDR3 protein. This table holds 180,000 or so distinct CDR3 sequences, around half found once. Material: sorted CD4+, CD8+, or CD8+CD57+ T cells (not recorded which) from PBMCs. The receptors shown here come from a human donor with aplastic anemia.

Turning to this clonotype: A single base separates this from a much larger clone, so it may be a read error. The chain has TRBV6-2 or TRBV6-3 and TRBJ2-7; 8 nucleotides agree with TRBD2. This CDR3 contains 16 residues. Germline loops: CDR1 MNHEY, CDR2 SVGEGT. CDR3 in DNA: TGTGCCAGCAATTACTCTTATGCGGGGGGCTCCTACGAGCAGTACTTC. Translating gives CASNYSYAGGSYEQYF.

Points on this clonotype: A much larger clonotype is one base distant, so this may be a read error. This rearrangement joins TRBV27 to TRBJ2-7; D unclear. This CDR3 contains 14 residues. Germline lookup yields CDR1 MNHEY and CDR2 SMNVEV (reference sequence). The CDR3 bases are TGTGCCGGCAGTTCCCCGACGGTCTCCTACGAGCAGTACTTC. Translated, it gives CAGSSPTVSYEQYF.

This sequence joins TRBV11-2 and TRBJ1-5; maybe TRBD1 (5 bases). There are 15 residues in the CDR3. With 5 bases removed from V and 4 bases from J, the gap between germline ends came to 15 bases. CDR1 and CDR2 (germline): SGHAT, FQNNGV. The CDR3 coding sequence is TGTGCCAGCAGCAACACTCAGGGCGGGAATCAGCCCCAGCATTTT. Translation gives CASSNTQGGNQPQHF. Using reference TRBV11-2 and TRBJ1-5 for the parts outside the CDR3, the full variable domain is EAGVAQSPRYKIIEKRQSVAFWCNPISGHATLYWYQQILGQGPKLLIQFQNNGVVDDSQLPKDRFSAERLKGVDSTLKIQPAKLEDSAVYLCASSNTQGGNQPQHFGDGTRLSIL.

A few counts support this clonotype. An end of the junction does not agree with germline; a read error may underlie this. The genes are TRBV15 and TRBJ2-7; 9 bases fit TRBD2. This CDR3 is 14 amino acids long. Germline V gives CDR1 LNHNV, CDR2 YYDKDF (reference sequence). The CDR3: CATSRSLAGSQSHF. The CDR3 DNA follows: TGTGCCACCAGCAGAAGCCTAGCGGGGTCCCAGTCTCACTTC.

This clonotype was seen once. The J gene is TRBJ2-7, the V gene TRBV2; a possible D gene is TRBD2 (5 bases). Trimming left V 4 bases short and J 3 bases short, with 10 bases between. The CDR3 covers 13 residues. Germline V gives CDR1 SNHLY, CDR2 FYNNEI. In DNA, the CDR3 is TGTGCCAGCAGTGGGACTCCCGGCTACGAGCAGTACTTC. Amino acids: CASSGTPGYEQYF.

This clonotype was observed at least ten times. The rearrangement uses TRBV7-2 and TRBJ2-3; a weak D match, TRBD2 (7 bases). The CDR3 covers 18 residues. The V end lost 1 base, the J end lost 0 bases, and 17 bases lay between the germline ends. Germline loops: CDR1 SGHTA, CDR2 FQGNSA. The CDR3: CASSLVGGGGPSTDTQYF. The CDR3 region has the DNA TGTGCCAGCAGCTTAGTGGGAGGGGGGGGCCCTAGCACAGATACGCAGTATTTT.

The rearrangement links TRBV19 to TRBJ2-2; TRBD2 agrees at 11 bases. The CDR3 loop spans 19 amino acids. Germline-derived CDR1 and CDR2 are LNHDA and SQIVND (reference sequence). V dropped 10 bases and J dropped 0; count of bases not matched to a gene: 16. CDR3 sequence: CATRRTSLAGGPNTGELFF. CDR3 bases: TGTGCCACCCGAAGGACCAGCCTAGCGGGGGGCCCGAACACCGGGGAGCTGTTTTTT.